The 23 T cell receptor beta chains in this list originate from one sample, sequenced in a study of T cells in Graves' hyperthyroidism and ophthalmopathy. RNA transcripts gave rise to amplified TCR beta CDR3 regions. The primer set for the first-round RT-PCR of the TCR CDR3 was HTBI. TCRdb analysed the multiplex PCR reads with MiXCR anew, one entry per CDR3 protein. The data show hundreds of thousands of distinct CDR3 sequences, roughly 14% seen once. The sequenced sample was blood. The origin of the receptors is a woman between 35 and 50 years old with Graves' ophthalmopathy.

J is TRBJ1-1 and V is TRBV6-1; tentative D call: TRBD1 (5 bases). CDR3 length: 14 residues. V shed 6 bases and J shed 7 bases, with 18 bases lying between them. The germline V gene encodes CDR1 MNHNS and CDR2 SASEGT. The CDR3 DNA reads TGTGCCAGCAGGGTGGGGCGGCTTCATGTTGAAGCTTTCTTT. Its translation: CASRVGRLHVEAFF.

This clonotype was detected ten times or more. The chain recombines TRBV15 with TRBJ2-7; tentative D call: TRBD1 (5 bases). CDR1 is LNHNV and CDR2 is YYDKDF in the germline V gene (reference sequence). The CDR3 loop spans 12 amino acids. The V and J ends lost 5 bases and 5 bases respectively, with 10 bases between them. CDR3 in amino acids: CATSVTANEQYF. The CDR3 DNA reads TGTGCCACCAGCGTGACAGCAAACGAGCAGTACTTC. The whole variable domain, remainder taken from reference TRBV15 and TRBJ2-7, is DAMVIQNPRYQVTQFGKPVTLSCSQTLNHNVMYWYQQKSSQAPKLLFHYYDKDFNNEADTPDNFQSRRPNTSFCFLDIRSPGLGDTAMYLCATSVTANEQYFGPGTRLTVT.

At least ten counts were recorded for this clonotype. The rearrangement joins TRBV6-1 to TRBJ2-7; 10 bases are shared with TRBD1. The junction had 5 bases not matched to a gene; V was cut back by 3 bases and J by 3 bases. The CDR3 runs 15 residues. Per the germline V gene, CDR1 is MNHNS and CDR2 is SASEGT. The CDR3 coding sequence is TGTGCCAGCAGTGAGCCGGGACAGGGGAACTACGAGCAGTACTTC. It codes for CASSEPGQGNYEQYF.

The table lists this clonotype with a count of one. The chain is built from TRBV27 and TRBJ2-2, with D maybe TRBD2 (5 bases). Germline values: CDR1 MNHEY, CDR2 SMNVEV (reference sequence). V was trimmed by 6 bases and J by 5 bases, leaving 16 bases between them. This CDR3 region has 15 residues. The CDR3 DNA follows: TGTGCCAGCAGGTTACGTTTGTGGGAGACCGGGGAGCTGTTTTTT. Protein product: CASRLRLWETGELFF.

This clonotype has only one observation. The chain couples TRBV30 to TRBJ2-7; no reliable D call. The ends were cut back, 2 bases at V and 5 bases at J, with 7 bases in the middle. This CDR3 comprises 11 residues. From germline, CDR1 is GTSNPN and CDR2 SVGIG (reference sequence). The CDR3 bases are TGTGCCTGGAGTTCCCACCACGAGCAGTACTTC. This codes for CAWSSHHEQYF.

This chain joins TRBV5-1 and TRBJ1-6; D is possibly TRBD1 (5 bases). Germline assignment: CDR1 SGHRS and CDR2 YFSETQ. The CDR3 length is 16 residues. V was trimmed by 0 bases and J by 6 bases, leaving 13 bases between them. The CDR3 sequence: CASSLGSGTGNSPLHF. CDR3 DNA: TGCGCCAGCAGCTTGGGATCCGGGACCGGTAATTCACCCCTCCACTTT.

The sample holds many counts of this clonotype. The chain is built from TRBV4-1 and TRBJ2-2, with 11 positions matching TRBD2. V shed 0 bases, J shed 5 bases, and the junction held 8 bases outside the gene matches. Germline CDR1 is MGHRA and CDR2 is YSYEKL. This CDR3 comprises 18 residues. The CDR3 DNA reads TGCGCCAGCAGCCAAGATAGGCTAGCGGGAGGCTCTACCGGGGAGCTGTTTTTT. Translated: CASSQDRLAGGSTGELFF.

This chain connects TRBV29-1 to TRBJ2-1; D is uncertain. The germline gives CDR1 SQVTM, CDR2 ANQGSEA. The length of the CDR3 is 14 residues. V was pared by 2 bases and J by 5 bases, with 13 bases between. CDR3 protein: CSVESPKLNNEQFF. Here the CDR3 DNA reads TGCAGCGTTGAATCACCCAAGCTCAACAATGAGCAGTTCTTC.

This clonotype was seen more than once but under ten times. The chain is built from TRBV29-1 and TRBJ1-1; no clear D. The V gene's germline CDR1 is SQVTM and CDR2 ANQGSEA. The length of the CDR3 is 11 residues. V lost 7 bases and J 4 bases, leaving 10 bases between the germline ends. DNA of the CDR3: TGCAGCGGAGAAGAGGGCACTGAAGCTTTCTTT. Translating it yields CSGEEGTEAFF.

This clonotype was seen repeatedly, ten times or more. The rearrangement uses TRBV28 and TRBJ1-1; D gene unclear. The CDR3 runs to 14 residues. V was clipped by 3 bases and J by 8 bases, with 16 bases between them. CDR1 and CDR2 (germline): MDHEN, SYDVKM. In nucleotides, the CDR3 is TGTGCCAGCAGTTTGATTGGACCGCTTAGGGAAGCTTTCTTT. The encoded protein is CASSLIGPLREAFF. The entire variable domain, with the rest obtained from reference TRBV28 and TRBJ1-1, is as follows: DVKVTQSSRYLVKRTGEKVFLECVQDMDHENMFWYRQDPGLGLRLIYFSYDVKMKEKGDIPEGYSVSREKKERFSLILESASTNQTSMYLCASSLIGPLREAFFGQGTRLTVV.

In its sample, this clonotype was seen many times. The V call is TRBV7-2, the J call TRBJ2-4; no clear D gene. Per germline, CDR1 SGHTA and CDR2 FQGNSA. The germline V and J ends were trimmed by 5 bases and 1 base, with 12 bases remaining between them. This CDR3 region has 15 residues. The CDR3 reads CASSPSLVAKNIQYF. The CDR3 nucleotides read TGTGCCAGCAGCCCCTCTCTAGTCGCCAAAAACATTCAGTACTTC.

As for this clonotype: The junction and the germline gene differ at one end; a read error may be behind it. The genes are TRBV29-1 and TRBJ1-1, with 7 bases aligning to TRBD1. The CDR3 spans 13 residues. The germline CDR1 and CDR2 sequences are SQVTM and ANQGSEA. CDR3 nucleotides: TGCAGCGTTGAGGGGACAGTTTACACTGAAACTTTCTTT. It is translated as CSVEGTVYTETFF.

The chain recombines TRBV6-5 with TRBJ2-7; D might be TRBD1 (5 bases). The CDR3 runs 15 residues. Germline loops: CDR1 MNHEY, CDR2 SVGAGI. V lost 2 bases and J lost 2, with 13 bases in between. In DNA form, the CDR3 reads TGTGCCAGCAGTTACACGGCAGGGTACGCCTACGAGCAGTACTTC. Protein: CASSYTAGYAYEQYF.

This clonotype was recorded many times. CDR3 sequence (DNA): TGTGCCAGCAGTTTAAGAACGGCTAGCGGGAGTAATGAGCAGTTCTTC. Translated: CASSLRTASGSNEQFF. The gene calls are TRBV28 and TRBJ2-1, with TRBD2 matching over 10 bases. Germline V lookup: CDR1 MDHEN, CDR2 SYDVKM. The CDR3 is made up of 16 amino acids. The V gene end was trimmed by 2 bases and the J gene end by 7 bases; junction bases not matched to a gene: 8.

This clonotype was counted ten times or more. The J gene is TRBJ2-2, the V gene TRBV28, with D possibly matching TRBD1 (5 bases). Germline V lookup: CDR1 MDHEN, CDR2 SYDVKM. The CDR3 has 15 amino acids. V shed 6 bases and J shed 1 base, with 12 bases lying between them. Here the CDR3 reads CASRRNRLNTGELFF. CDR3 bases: TGTGCCAGCAGGAGGAACAGGTTGAACACCGGGGAGCTGTTTTTT.

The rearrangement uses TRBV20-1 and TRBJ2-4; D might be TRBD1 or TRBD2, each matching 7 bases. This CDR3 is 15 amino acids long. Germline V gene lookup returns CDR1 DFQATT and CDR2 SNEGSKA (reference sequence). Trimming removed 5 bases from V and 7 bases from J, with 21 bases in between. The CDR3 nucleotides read TGCAGTGCTCCAGGGGGGGGAGGTGAGGATAACATTCAGTACTTC. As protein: CSAPGGGGEDNIQYF.

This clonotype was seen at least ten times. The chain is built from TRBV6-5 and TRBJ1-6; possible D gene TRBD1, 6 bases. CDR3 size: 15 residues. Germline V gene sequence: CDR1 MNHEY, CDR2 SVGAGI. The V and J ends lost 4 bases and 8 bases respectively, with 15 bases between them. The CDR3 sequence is CASSLQGIKDSPLHF. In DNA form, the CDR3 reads TGTGCCAGCAGTTTACAGGGTATTAAGGATTCACCCCTCCACTTT.

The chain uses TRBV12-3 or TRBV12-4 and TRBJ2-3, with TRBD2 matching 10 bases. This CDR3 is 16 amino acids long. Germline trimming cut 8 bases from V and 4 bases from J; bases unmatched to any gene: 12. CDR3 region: CASSLLAGEAADTQYF. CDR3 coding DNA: TGTGCCAGCTCCCTCCTAGCGGGAGAGGCGGCAGATACGCAGTATTTT.

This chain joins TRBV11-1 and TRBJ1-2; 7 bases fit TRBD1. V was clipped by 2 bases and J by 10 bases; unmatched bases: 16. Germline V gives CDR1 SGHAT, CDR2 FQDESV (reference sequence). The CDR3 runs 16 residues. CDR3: CASSLTYRRDSQDYTF. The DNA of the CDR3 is TGTGCCAGCAGCTTAACATACCGCCGGGACAGTCAGGACTACACCTTC.

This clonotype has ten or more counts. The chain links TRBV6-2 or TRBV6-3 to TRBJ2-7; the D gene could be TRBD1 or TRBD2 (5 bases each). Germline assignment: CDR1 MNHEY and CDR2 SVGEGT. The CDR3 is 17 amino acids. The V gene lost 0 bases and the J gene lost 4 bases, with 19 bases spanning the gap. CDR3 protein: CASSYSGTDKPRYEQYF. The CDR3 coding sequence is TGTGCCAGCAGTTACTCAGGGACCGACAAGCCGCGTTACGAGCAGTACTTC.

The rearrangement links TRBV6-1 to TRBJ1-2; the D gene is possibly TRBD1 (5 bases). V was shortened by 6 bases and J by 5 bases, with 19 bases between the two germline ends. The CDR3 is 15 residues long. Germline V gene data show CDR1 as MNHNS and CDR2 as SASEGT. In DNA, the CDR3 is TGTGCCAGCAGACAAGGCTCGGGGACTTATTATGGCTACACCTTC. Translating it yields CASRQGSGTYYGYTF.

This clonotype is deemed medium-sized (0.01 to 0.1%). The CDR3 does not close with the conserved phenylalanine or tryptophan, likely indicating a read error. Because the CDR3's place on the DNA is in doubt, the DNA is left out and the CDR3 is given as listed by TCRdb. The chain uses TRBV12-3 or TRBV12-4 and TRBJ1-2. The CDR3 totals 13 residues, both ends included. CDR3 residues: CASSLALKSAASI.

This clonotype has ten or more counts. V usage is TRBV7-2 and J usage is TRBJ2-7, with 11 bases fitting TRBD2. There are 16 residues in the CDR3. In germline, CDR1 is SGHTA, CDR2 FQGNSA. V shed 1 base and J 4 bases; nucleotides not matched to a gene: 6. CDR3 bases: TGTGCCAGCAGCTTAGTGACTAGCGGGATCTCGTACGAGCAGTACTTC. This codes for CASSLVTSGISYEQYF.